One T cell receptor (beta chain) is described in this entry. The target antigen is unknown. The source of the sample is a study of T cell repertoires in cytomegalovirus infection. On the study more broadly: From public TCR beta signatures came an indication of both CMV infection and matching HLA type.

The CDR3 consists of 17 residues. Germline V CDR1 and CDR2: MGHRA, YSYEKL. V shed 0 bases and J 3 bases; nucleotides not matched to a gene: 5. TCRdb independently ran MiXCR on the reads; one entry per CDR3 protein. Seen here are 100,000 to 150,000 distinct CDR3 sequences, over 30% observed once, and the top ten hold approximately 50%. This specimen was CD8+ T cells from cultured PBMCs, taken from culture after CMV antigen stimulation. This TCR was sampled from a human donor in good health (CMV status not recorded). Some clones in this sample may be carry-over from other donors' samples. V and J are TRBV4-1 and TRBJ1-5, with TRBD1 matching 10 bases. The DNA of the CDR3 is TGCGCCAGCAGCCAAGATAGGACAGGGGGTACCAATCAGCCCCAGCATTTT. Protein product: CASSQDRTGGTNQPQHF.